The next 9 T cell receptor beta chains were all read from a single sample in a study of blood T cells in healthy people across ages. Using a J-beta primer mix together with a sample-barcoded 5' primer, a second PCR was run for roughly 6 to 12 cycles. MiXCR, applied by TCRdb to the 5' RACE reads, yields one record per CDR3 protein. The data show roughly 1.7 million distinct CDR3 sequences, about 31% seen once. The sequenced sample consisted of blood. The receptors derive from a woman between 25 and 40 years old in good health.

This clonotype was counted ten times or more. The chain joins TRBV29-1 to TRBJ2-3, with a weak D call TRBD2 (6 bases). CDR1 is SQVTM and CDR2 is ANQGSEA in the germline V gene. V dropped 6 bases and J dropped 9 bases, with 7 bases sitting between them. The CDR3 covers 9 residues. CDR3 loop: CSVGRTQYF. The DNA of the CDR3 is TGCAGCGTCGGGAGAACGCAGTATTTT.

In its sample, this clonotype was seen once. This chain connects TRBV20-1 to TRBJ2-7, with 7 bases fitting TRBD1. The ends lost 4 bases at V and 3 bases at J; junction bases unmatched: 6. The CDR3 is 13 amino acids. In germline, CDR1 is DFQATT, CDR2 SNEGSKA (reference sequence). CDR3 nucleotides: TGCAGTGCTACACAGGGGATCCACTACGAGCAGTACTTC. Translated: CSATQGIHYEQYF.

The V and J genes are TRBV5-6 and TRBJ2-1; 7 positions agree with TRBD2. CDR3 length: 14 amino acids. The germline V gene encodes CDR1 SGHDT and CDR2 YYEEEE. Losses at the gene ends were 1 base for V and 7 bases for J; bases not matched to a gene: 5. The CDR3 bases are TGTGCCAGCAGCTTGATGGGAGCGGGAAATGAGCAGTTCTTC. Translating gives CASSLMGAGNEQFF.

This clonotype was seen more than once but under ten times. The chain combines TRBV4-2 with TRBJ2-7, with a tentative D call TRBD2 (6 bases). Germline V CDR1 and CDR2: LGHNA, YNFKEQ. This CDR3 has 18 amino acids. Trimming removed 6 bases at V and 1 base at J, with 25 bases between. The chain's CDR3 is CASSSLSGGMGSSYEQYF. CDR3 nucleotide sequence: TGTGCCAGCAGTTCCCTTAGCGGAGGGATGGGTTCGTCCTACGAGCAGTACTTC.

This clonotype was counted only a few times. This chain links TRBV6-5 with TRBJ2-5, with TRBD2 matching 7 bases. Germline values: CDR1 MNHEY, CDR2 SVGAGI. The CDR3 loop spans 16 amino acids. V lost 2 bases to trimming and J lost 5 bases; unmatched junction nucleotides: 11. The DNA of the CDR3 is TGTGCCAGCAGTTACAGTACACACGGGAGGCTTGAGACCCAGTACTTC. Translating it yields CASSYSTHGRLETQYF.

This clonotype was seen a handful of times. The chain links TRBV24-1 to TRBJ2-1; 11 bases fit TRBD2. V lost 5 bases, J lost 4 bases, and 9 bases stayed unmatched. This CDR3 has 17 residues. Germline V gene data show CDR1 as KGHDR and CDR2 as SFDVKD. The CDR3 bases are TGTGCCACCAGTGGTACTAGCGGGAGAGGGTCTTACAATGAGCAGTTCTTC. Protein sequence: CATSGTSGRGSYNEQFF.

This clonotype was detected a few times. The rearrangement joins TRBV7-2 to TRBJ2-3; 11 bases line up with TRBD2. With V trimmed by 1 base and J by 0 bases, 3 bases remained unmatched. Looked up from germline, CDR1 is SGHTA and CDR2 is FQGNSA. CDR3 length equals 17 residues. In DNA form, the CDR3 reads TGTGCCAGCAGCTTAGTTGGGACTAGCGGAAGCACAGATACGCAGTATTTT. This codes for CASSLVGTSGSTDTQYF.

This sequence joins TRBV5-6 and TRBJ1-1; D gene ambiguous. Per germline, CDR1 SGHDT and CDR2 YYEEEE. Trimming stripped 1 base from V and 6 bases from J, with 7 bases between. The CDR3 has 12 amino acids. The chain's CDR3 is CASSLYNAEAFF. The CDR3 DNA sequence: TGTGCCAGCAGCTTGTATAATGCTGAAGCTTTCTTT.

This rearrangement joins TRBV4-1 to TRBJ2-5; 7 bases match TRBD1. This CDR3 is built from 16 residues. CDR1 is MGHRA, CDR2 YSYEKL, per germline. The J segment lost 4 bases and the V segment lost 0 bases, leaving 8 bases of the junction unmatched. The CDR3 DNA reads TGCGCCAGCAGCCAAGATGTTGTATACAGGGGAGAGACCCAGTACTTC. Translated: CASSQDVVYRGETQYF.